This T cell receptor beta chain appears in the sequencing data of a study of blood T cells in healthy people across ages. Next came a second PCR, run for roughly 6 to 11 cycles, which used a sample-barcoded 5' primer along with a J-beta primer mix. TCRdb reprocessed the 5' RACE reads via MiXCR and lists one record per CDR3 protein. This table holds more than 650,000 distinct CDR3 sequences, around a fifth found once. The sample was blood. This sequence was found in a man between 70 and 80 years old in good health.

CDR3 sequence reads: CASSYVAFSYGYTF. For the CDR3, the DNA is TGTGCCAGCAGTTACGTGGCGTTCTCATATGGCTACACCTTC. V is TRBV6-2 or TRBV6-3 and J is TRBJ1-2; no definite D call. There are 14 residues in the CDR3. The V end was cut by 2 bases, the J end by 5 bases, with 12 bases between. Per germline, CDR1 MNHEY and CDR2 SVGEGT.